This T cell receptor beta chain was sequenced during a study of T-cell memory formation after mild COVID-19. Looking at the study overall: TCR clusters largely stayed donor specific.

Constant-segment primers and 5'RACE yielded cDNA libraries for TCR alpha and TCR beta, each carrying sample barcodes and UMIs. TCRdb analysed the 5' RACE reads with MiXCR anew, one entry per CDR3 protein. The repertoire includes around 390,000 distinct CDR3 sequences, 16% of them detected once, and about a fifth sits in the top ten. A word on this clonotype: Its antigen is currently unknown.

Findings and limits, study-wide: In pre-infection memory, a portion of responding clones appeared, which suggested that cross-reactive memory joined.

With 2 bases removed from V and 13 bases from J, the gap between germline ends came to 22 bases. The CDR3 is made up of 15 amino acids. Germline CDR1 reads SGHDT; CDR2 reads YYEEEE. The chain is built from TRBV5-6 and TRBJ2-4; D uncertain. This sequence originates from a man younger than 35 who had mild COVID-19 (a few samples of this study predate the infection). Cell type and time point are not known. What was sequenced was PBMCs or a T cell subset sorted from them (not recorded which). CDR3 nucleotides: TGTGCCAGCAGCTTTAGTAACATTGGGAAAGGAATACAGTACTTC. As protein: CASSFSNIGKGIQYF.